These T cell receptor beta chains were read from a single sample in a study of cytomegalovirus exposure and HLA in healthy donors. TCRdb's copy holds only in-frame clones and misses some; the assay was immunoSEQ multiplex PCR. The table shows tens of thousands of clones, with around 84% occurring only once. The sample consisted of PBMCs. The source of these receptors is a man in his sixties or seventies in good health and CMV-seropositive. Both conserved end residues are part of each CDR3. D genes are given only for firm matches. The listing skips clone size in some rows; elsewhere it reads once, few, many or a size class.

clone_size: -
d_call: -
j_call: TRBJ1-2
v_call: TRBV7-9
cdr3_aa: CASSLNRVPYTF
cdr3_nt: TGTGCCAGCAGCCTCAACAGGGTCCCCTACACCTTC

clone_size: -
d_call: -
j_call: TRBJ1-1
v_call: TRBV6-6
cdr3_aa: CASSSMNTEAFF
cdr3_nt: TGTGCCAGCAGTTCAATGAACACTGAAGCTTTCTTT

clone_size: -
d_call: TRBD2
j_call: TRBJ2-5
v_call: TRBV4-1
cdr3_aa: CASSQRTSGGEQETQYF
cdr3_nt: TGCGCCAGCAGCCAACGGACTAGCGGGGGGGAGCAAGAGACCCAGTACTTC

clone_size: -
d_call: -
j_call: TRBJ2-5
v_call: TRBV5-1
cdr3_aa: CASSSAGTIETQYF
cdr3_nt: TGCGCCAGCAGCTCGGCAGGAACCATCGAGACCCAGTACTTC

clone_size: -
d_call: TRBD1
j_call: TRBJ2-1
v_call: TRBV15
cdr3_aa: CATSRVAGGVEGFF
cdr3_nt: TGTGCCACCAGCAGAGTGGCAGGGGGAGTTGAGGGGTTCTTC

clone_size: -
d_call: -
j_call: TRBJ2-4
v_call: TRBV7-2
cdr3_aa: CASSLTGGDIQYF
cdr3_nt: TGTGCCAGCAGCTTAACAGGCGGGGACATTCAGTACTTC

clone_size: -
d_call: -
j_call: TRBJ2-7
v_call: TRBV28
cdr3_aa: CASTSGGASYEQYF
cdr3_nt: TGTGCCAGCACTTCTGGAGGCGCCTCCTACGAGCAGTACTTC

clone_size: -
d_call: TRBD2
j_call: TRBJ2-3
v_call: TRBV7-3
cdr3_aa: CASSLGAGGPYTQYF
cdr3_nt: TGTGCCAGCAGCTTAGGCGCGGGGGGGCCGTATACGCAGTATTTT

clone_size: -
d_call: -
j_call: TRBJ2-1
v_call: TRBV7-3
cdr3_aa: CASSPGDGGGVF
cdr3_nt: TGTGCCAGCAGCCCAGGGGATGGGGGAGGGGTCTTC

clone_size: once
d_call: -
j_call: TRBJ2-7
v_call: TRBV6-6
cdr3_aa: CASRALGQTVHEQYF
cdr3_nt: TGTGCCAGCAGGGCACTGGGGCAGACGGTCCACGAGCAGTACTTC

clone_size: -
d_call: TRBD1
j_call: TRBJ1-4
v_call: TRBV25-1
cdr3_aa: CASSTSRGSGEKLFF
cdr3_nt: TGTGCCAGCAGTACCTCCAGGGGGTCAGGCGAAAAACTGTTTTTT

clone_size: once
d_call: TRBD2
j_call: TRBJ2-5
v_call: TRBV7-9
cdr3_aa: CASSLGLAGETQYF
cdr3_nt: TGTGCCAGCAGCTTAGGACTAGCGGGCGAGACCCAGTACTTC

clone_size: -
d_call: -
j_call: TRBJ2-1
v_call: TRBV7-2
cdr3_aa: CASSLEFRGNEQFF
cdr3_nt: TGTGCCAGCAGCTTAGAGTTCAGGGGAAATGAGCAGTTCTTC